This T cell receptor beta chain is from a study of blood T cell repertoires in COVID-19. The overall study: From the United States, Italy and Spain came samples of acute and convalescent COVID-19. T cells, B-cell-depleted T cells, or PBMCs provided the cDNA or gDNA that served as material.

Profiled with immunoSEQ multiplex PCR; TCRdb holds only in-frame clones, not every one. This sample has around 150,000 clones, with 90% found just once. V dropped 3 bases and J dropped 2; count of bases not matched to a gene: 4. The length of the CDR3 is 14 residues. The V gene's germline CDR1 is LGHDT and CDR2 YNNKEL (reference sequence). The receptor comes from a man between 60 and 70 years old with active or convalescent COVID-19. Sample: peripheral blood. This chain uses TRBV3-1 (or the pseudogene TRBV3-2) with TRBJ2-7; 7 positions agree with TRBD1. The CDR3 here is CASSQTGQTYEQYF. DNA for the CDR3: TGTGCCAGCAGCCAGACGGGACAGACCTACGAGCAGTACTTC.